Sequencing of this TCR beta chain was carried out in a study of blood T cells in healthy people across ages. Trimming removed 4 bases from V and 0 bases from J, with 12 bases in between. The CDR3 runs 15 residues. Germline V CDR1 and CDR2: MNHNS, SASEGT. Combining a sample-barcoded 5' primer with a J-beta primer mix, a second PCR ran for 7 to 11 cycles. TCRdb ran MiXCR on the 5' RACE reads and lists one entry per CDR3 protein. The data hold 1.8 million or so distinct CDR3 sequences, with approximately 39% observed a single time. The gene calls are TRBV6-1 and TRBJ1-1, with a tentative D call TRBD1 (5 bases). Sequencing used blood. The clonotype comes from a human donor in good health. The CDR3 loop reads CASSGGIEMNTEAFF. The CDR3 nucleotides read TGTGCCAGCAGTGGGGGCATAGAGATGAACACTGAAGCTTTCTTT.